This TCR beta chain was sequenced for a study of radiation and T cells in renal cell carcinoma. Points from the study as a whole: From baseline, blood top tumor clonotypes peaked at 2 weeks post-radiation.

V gave up 6 bases and J gave up 3 bases, with 15 bases separating them. The CDR3 totals 14 residues. CDR1 and CDR2 from the germline V gene are SNHLY and FYNNEI. Repertoires were generated with immunoSEQ multiplex PCR, while TCRdb's copy carries only in-frame clones and drops some. Among around 180,000 clones, 88% were seen once, and the ten largest hold about 10%. As to this clone: Its target is unknown.

Time point here: blood 4 weeks post-SBRT, at nephrectomy. Sample treatment: 15 Gy SBRT to primary tumor, nephrectomy 4 weeks later. Nephrectomy followed 15 Gy stereotactic body radiation by 4 weeks. The starting material was blood, obtained from a patient whose treatment included radiotherapy and nephrectomy. The sequence derives from a woman between 50 and 59 years old with renal cell carcinoma. This chain links TRBV2 with TRBJ2-7, with D uncertain. As DNA, the CDR3 is TGTGCCAGCAGCCCCCCCCGGGCGGACTACGAGCAGTACTTC. This gives the protein CASSPPRADYEQYF.